The clone carrying this T cell receptor (beta chain) was detected many times. This entry is derived from a study of T cell repertoires in cytomegalovirus infection. CDR3 length: 15 amino acids. J was trimmed by 6 bases and V by 4 bases; bases with no gene match: 7. CDR1 is SEHNR, CDR2 FQNEAQ, per germline (reference sequence). MiXCR, applied by TCRdb to the reads, yields one record per CDR3 protein. The sample carries hundreds of thousands of distinct CDR3 sequences, about a sixth recorded once. The receptor was derived from a human donor in good health (CMV status not recorded). Some clones in this sample may be carry-over from other donors' samples. Sequencing was done on a sample of PBMCs. The chain couples TRBV7-9 to TRBJ1-5, with TRBD1 matching 9 bases. The CDR3 spells CASSSGQGHTQPQHF. Here the CDR3 DNA reads TGTGCCAGCAGCTCGGGACAGGGACACACTCAGCCCCAGCATTTT.